The 2 T cell receptor beta chains given below trace back to one sample, sequenced in a study of Graves' ophthalmopathy and Graves' hyperthyroidism. From RNA, the CDR3 regions of TCR beta chains were amplified and sequenced. The first round was an RT-PCR with HTBI primers, and the second round was a multiplex PCR. TCRdb re-called the multiplex PCR reads with MiXCR, one entry per CDR3 protein. This sample has around 1.1 million distinct CDR3 sequences, with about 36% found just once. Sequenced sample: peripheral blood or thyroid tissue (not recorded which). These receptors all come from an adult man with Graves' hyperthyroidism.

This clonotype was observed many times. The chain combines TRBV2 with TRBJ1-1; D is uncertain. The CDR3 sequence is 12 residues long. In germline, CDR1 is SNHLY, CDR2 FYNNEI. Trimming stripped 6 bases from V and 8 bases from J, with 13 bases between. The DNA of the CDR3 is TGTGCCAGCAGGAATTACGCCACCGAAGCTTTCTTT. Its translation is CASRNYATEAFF.

This clonotype has at least ten counts. The chain is built from TRBV19 and TRBJ2-5, with a possible D match to TRBD2 (6 bases). V was cut by 2 bases and J by 1 base, with 14 bases left in between. This CDR3 is 16 amino acids long. Germline-derived CDR1 and CDR2 are LNHDA and SQIVND (reference sequence). The CDR3 coding sequence is TGTGCCAGTAGTATATCGAGGGGACTCGGCCAAGAGACCCAGTACTTC. Residues: CASSISRGLGQETQYF.